This T cell receptor beta chain was sequenced for a study of blood T cells in healthy people across ages. Sample-barcoded 5' priming and a J-beta primer mix drove a second PCR of roughly 6 to 12 cycles. Unique molecular identifiers of 12 random nucleotides labeled each cDNA. TCRdb re-called the 5' RACE reads through MiXCR, storing one row per CDR3 protein. The sample includes about 730,000 distinct CDR3 sequences, about 40% of them seen just once. Isolated PBMCs totaled at least 7 million in each sample. The germline V gene has CDR1 SQVTM and CDR2 ANQGSEA. The CDR3 runs 13 residues. Trimming cost V 1 base and J 1 base; bases outside gene matches: 1. Only a few counts were recorded for this clonotype.

V usage is TRBV29-1 and J usage is TRBJ2-7; 7 nucleotides line up with TRBD1. This TCR was sampled from a woman aged 55-70 years in good health. Sequenced material: blood. CDR3 sequence (DNA): TGCAGCGTTGAAGGGGACAGTTCCTACGAGCAGTACTTC. As protein: CSVEGDSSYEQYF.